The rows below give T cell receptor beta chains drawn from one sample of a study of tumor-infiltrating lymphocytes in primary liver carcinoma. TCRdb passed the multiplex PCR reads through MiXCR, listing each CDR3 protein once. This sample carries over 95,000 distinct CDR3 sequences, 69% of them seen once, and the ten largest clones take around 9.1%. Material for sequencing was liver tumor tissue from sampling region 5. The receptors originated from a woman in her fifties or sixties with primary liver carcinoma and hepatitis B virus infection. Each CDR3 is given with its conserved first and last residue. The D gene is left open where the match is weak. Clone size is not always given. Where it is, it says once, few, many or a class for expanded clones.

j_call | v_call | clone_size | d_call | cdr3_nt | cdr3_aa
TRBJ2-4 | TRBV19 | - | TRBD1 | TGTGCCAGTAGTTTAGCCCCGGGACAGGGTCTCCGATCCGTAGCCAAAAACATTCAGTACTTC | CASSLAPGQGLRSVAKNIQYF
TRBJ2-1 | TRBV11-2 | many | TRBD1 | TGTGCCAGCAGCTTCTCCGGCCCGGGACAGGGGGCCGGTGAGCAGTTCTTC | CASSFSGPGQGAGEQFF
TRBJ1-2 | TRBV5-1 | medium-sized | TRBD1 | TGCGCCAGCAGCCCAGGACAGGGGAGTGGCTACACCTTC | CASSPGQGSGYTF
TRBJ2-1 | TRBV6-2/TRBV6-3 | - | TRBD2 | TGTCCCAGCAGTTTGCCCCGGACTAGCGGGACTTCTCAATTCTTC | CPSSLPRTSGTSQFF
TRBJ2-1 | TRBV5-5 | many | TRBD2 | TGTGCCAGCAGCTCCTCGCGGCCTCCGGGCGGGAGGGGGAATGAGCAGTTCTTC | CASSSSRPPGGRGNEQFF
TRBJ2-7 | TRBV11-2 | - | - | TGTGCCATCAGCCTATGGAGCACCTCCTACGAGCAGTGCTTC | CAISLWSTSYEQCF
TRBJ2-3 | TRBV2 | - | - | TGTGCCAGCAGAACGAACACAGATACGCAGTATTTT | CASRTNTDTQYF
TRBJ2-1 | TRBV7-3 | - | - | TGTGCCAGCAGCTTAACTTTCGGAAACCGACCCTCGACACACAATGAGCAGTTCTTT | CASSLTFGNRPSTHNEQFF
TRBJ1-1 | TRBV11-2 | - | - | TGTGCCAGCAGCCTGACATGGGGTGGGGGTAAAGTCACTGAAGCTTTCTTT | CASSLTWGGGKVTEAFF
TRBJ1-5 | TRBV10-2 | - | - | TGCGCCAGCAGTGTGTCACCTAGCGATCAGCCCCAGCATTTT | CASSVSPSDQPQHF
TRBJ1-2 | TRBV7-9 | few | - | TGTGCCAGCAGCCCTAGTAGGGGCGGCTATGGCTACACCTTC | CASSPSRGGYGYTF
TRBJ2-3 | TRBV20-1 | - | TRBD1 | TGCAGTGCCCCAGAGGGGGCCACAGATACGCAGTATTTT | CSAPEGATDTQYF
TRBJ2-4 | TRBV5-6 | - | - | TGCGCCAACAGCCGACTACAGGGATTTAAAGCCAAAAACATTCAGTACTTC | CANSRLQGFKAKNIQYF
TRBJ2-3 | TRBV11-2 | - | - | TGTGTCAGCAGTTTAGGGGGACTAACGTACACCTCAGATACGCAGTATTTT | CVSSLGGLTYTSDTQYF
TRBJ2-3 | TRBV7-9 | - | - | TGTGCCAGCAGCTTATTCTACGTCCGGGAGCAGGCAAATACGCAGTACTTT | CASSLFYVREQANTQYF
TRBJ2-1 | TRBV11-2 | - | TRBD1 | TGTGCCAGCAGCTTAGTAGGAACAGGGGCATACAATGAGCAGTTCTTC | CASSLVGTGAYNEQFF
TRBJ2-4 | TRBV29-1 | - | TRBD2 | TGCAGCGTTGGGGGGGGGTTAGCCAAAAACATTCAGTACTTC | CSVGGGLAKNIQYF
TRBJ2-3 | TRBV5-1 | - | - | TGCGCCAGCAGCTTATCCGGACAGATTAGTACAGATACGCAGTATTTT | CASSLSGQISTDTQYF
TRBJ2-6 | TRBV29-1 | - | - | TGCAGCGTTGTCGGCGGACCATATTCTGGGGCCAACGTCCTGACTTTC | CSVVGGPYSGANVLTF
TRBJ2-7 | TRBV24-1 | - | - | TGTGCCACCAGTGATTTTTTGGGGGTAGACTTCAAGCAGTACTTC | CATSDFLGVDFKQYF
TRBJ1-6 | TRBV10-3 | many | - | TGTGCCATCAGTGAGTCAAGAGGCCTTAATTCACCCCTCCACTTT | CAISESRGLNSPLHF
TRBJ2-7 | TRBV28 | - | - | TGTGTCAGCAGCCTTGGGGGGGCCTCGGGGTACGAGCAGTACTTC | CVSSLGGASGYEQYF
TRBJ2-7 | TRBV6-6 | - | - | TGTGCCAGCAGTAGTGTGACTAGGACCTACGAGCAGTACTTC | CASSSVTRTYEQYF
TRBJ2-3 | TRBV11-1 | - | TRBD2 | TGTGCTAGCACCTTAAGGCAACGTGCGGGAGAGCCTCACTTT | CASTLRQRAGEPHF
TRBJ1-2 | TRBV4-2 | many | - | TGTGCCAGCAGCCAAGGAGAGACAGCCAACTATGGCTACACCTTC | CASSQGETANYGYTF
TRBJ1-1 | TRBV28 | - | - | TGTGCCAGCAGTTTGTGGGACAAATGTGAAGCTTTCTTT | CASSLWDKCEAFF
TRBJ2-3 | TRBV11-3 | - | - | TGTGTCAGCAGCTTCGGACTCGATAGCGGCCTCACAGATACGCTGTATTTT | CVSSFGLDSGLTDTLYF
TRBJ1-2 | TRBV29-1 | - | - | TGCAGCGTTCGGTTGGGGGGCGGATTGAGAGGCTACACCTTC | CSVRLGGGLRGYTF
TRBJ2-2 | TRBV4-2 | - | - | TGTGTCAGCAGCCGCCAATTAGGCGAGAACACCGGGGAGCCGTTTTTT | CVSSRQLGENTGEPFF
TRBJ2-5 | TRBV6-6 | - | - | TGTGCCAGCAGTTACTTGACGGAAGAGACCCAGTACTTC | CASSYLTEETQYF
TRBJ2-7 | TRBV28 | - | - | TGTGCCAGCAGTTTACAACTAGCTCACCCTTACGAGCAGTACTTC | CASSLQLAHPYEQYF
TRBJ1-1 | TRBV6-2/TRBV6-3 | many | TRBD1 | TGTGCCAGCAACACACAGGGGGCAGGGAACACTGAAGCTTTCTTT | CASNTQGAGNTEAFF
TRBJ1-5 | TRBV14 | many | - | TGTGCCAGCAGCCAAGGCGGCAGGGCCCGGCAGCATTTT | CASSQGGRARQHF
TRBJ2-1 | TRBV11-2 | medium-sized | TRBD2 | TGTGCCAGCAGCTTAGGGACTAGCGGGAACAGTGAGCAGTTCTTC | CASSLGTSGNSEQFF
TRBJ1-2 | TRBV29-1 | - | TRBD1 | TGCAGCGTTGAGGGACAGATACAGAACTATGGCTACACCTTC | CSVEGQIQNYGYTF
TRBJ1-2 | TRBV12-3/TRBV12-4 | - | - | TGTGACAGCAGTTTGAGAGCTTGGGGCTACCCCTTC | CDSSLRAWGYPF
TRBJ1-2 | TRBV6-6 | - | - | TGTGCCAGCAGCCACGGACACCGAGACGGCTATGGCTACACCTTT | CASSHGHRDGYGYTF
TRBJ2-3 | TRBV6-1 | - | - | TGTGCCAGCAGTGCAGCGGCCAGATTCACGGATACGCAGTATTTT | CASSAAARFTDTQYF
TRBJ2-1 | TRBV5-5 | - | - | TGTGCCAACAGCTTGCGTGGGGCTGAAACCAATGAGCAGTTCTTC | CANSLRGAETNEQFF
TRBJ2-3 | TRBV11-3 | - | - | TGTGCCAGTAGCCATCTGACAGGTACAGATACGCAGTATTTT | CASSHLTGTDTQYF
TRBJ2-3 | TRBV11-2 | - | - | TGTGCCAGCAGCTTAGACAGGGTCTACGACACAGATACGCAGTATTTT | CASSLDRVYDTDTQYF
TRBJ2-1 | TRBV5-1 | many | - | TGCGCCAGCAGCGCCTTTGGGAATGAGCAGTTCTTC | CASSAFGNEQFF
TRBJ2-1 | TRBV5-4 | many | TRBD1 | TGTGCCAGCAGCCCGCCGGGACAGGGGGTCTACAATGAGCAGTTCTTC | CASSPPGQGVYNEQFF